The sequence of this T cell receptor (beta chain) was determined in a study of CD8+CD57+ T cells in acquired aplastic anemia. The overall study: Sorting CD4+ and CD8+ cells gave DNA averaging roughly 3.5 ug. Study findings and constraints: Under 35 was the count of CD8+ CDR3 sequences that patients shared with controls. CD8+ Simpson's diversity showed no significant patient-control difference.

Germline V lookup: CDR1 SGHTA, CDR2 FQGTGA. The V end was cut by 5 bases, the J end by 7 bases, with 11 bases between. The length of the CDR3 is 13 residues. All patients picked for sequencing had shown, by flow cytometry, an expansion of CD8+CD57+ cells. Blood sampling was performed on the patients, and none of them had received therapy by then. Profiles of TCR beta VDJ and CDR3 were generated from a genomic DNA template. TCRdb recomputed calls from the reads with MiXCR, one row per CDR3 protein. The sample has roughly 500,000 distinct CDR3 sequences; around 30% are singletons. This clonotype occurred many times. The antigen is unknown.

The sequence came from a human donor with aplastic anemia. This sequence joins TRBV7-3 and TRBJ2-2, with TRBD2 as a possible D gene (5 bases). The sample was sorted CD4+, CD8+, or CD8+CD57+ T cells (not recorded which) from PBMCs. The CDR3 here is CASSATGIGELFF. The CDR3 DNA follows: TGTGCCAGCAGCGCTACGGGGATCGGGGAGCTGTTTTTT.